The 20 T cell receptor beta chains given below trace back to one sample, sequenced in a study of T cell clones after liver transplantation. TCRdb's copy holds only in-frame clones and misses some; the assay was immunoSEQ multiplex PCR. Altogether about 99,000 clones are present, 84% being singletons, with the ten largest covering around 3%. This specimen consisted of CD4+ T cells from blood, obtained approximately 43 months after liver transplant. The receptors were sampled from a human patient who received a liver transplant. The graft donor may be the source of some T cells.

This rearrangement joins TRBV7-3 to TRBJ1-4; D uncertain. The CDR3 extends over 15 amino acids. V was clipped by 1 base and J by 3 bases, with 9 bases between them. Germline lookup yields CDR1 SGHTA and CDR2 FQGTGA. The DNA for the CDR3 is TGTGCCAGCAGCTTAAGTTTGGAGTCTAATGAAAAACTGTTTTTT. Translating it yields CASSLSLESNEKLFF. Looking up the rest from reference TRBV7-3 and TRBJ1-4 gives the full variable domain: GAGVSQTPSNKVTEKGKYVELRCDPISGHTALYWYRQSLGQGPEFLIYFQGTGAADDSGLPNDRFFAVRPEGSVSTLKIQRTERGDSAVYLCASSLSLESNEKLFFGSGTQLSVL.

V is TRBV19 and J is TRBJ1-2; no reliable D call. Germline CDR1 reads LNHDA; CDR2 reads SQIVND (reference sequence). The CDR3 loop spans 18 amino acids. Trimming removed 1 base from V and 0 bases from J, with 18 bases in between. The CDR3 reads CASSIVSGVLLANYGYTF. CDR3 DNA sequence: TGTGCCAGTAGTATAGTCTCAGGAGTTCTCTTAGCTAACTATGGCTACACCTTC.

The CDR3 sequence is CASSSQGGNNSPLHF. CDR3 DNA sequence: TGTGCCAGCAGCTCGCAAGGGGGTAATAATTCACCCCTCCACTTT. The rearrangement joins TRBV5-4 to TRBJ1-6; weak D call: TRBD1 (6 bases). V lost 3 bases and J lost 5, with 12 bases in between. The germline V gene encodes CDR1 SGHNT and CDR2 YYREEE (reference sequence). The CDR3 length is 15 residues.

Remarks on this clone: Other nucleotide sequences from this sample produce the same CDR3. This rearrangement joins TRBV14 to TRBJ2-2; 12 nucleotides align to TRBD1. Germline V gene data show CDR1 as SGHDN and CDR2 as FVKESK. V lost 4 bases to trimming and J lost 7 bases; unmatched junction nucleotides: 10. There are 17 residues in the CDR3. CDR3 sequence: CASSRHTGTGGGGELFF. The CDR3 DNA is TGTGCCAGCAGCCGCCACACCGGGACAGGGGGCGGCGGGGAGCTGTTTTTT.

The CDR3 DNA reads TGTGCCAGCAGCCCCAGGAGGGGGCGCGGCTACACCTTC. This gives the protein CASSPRRGRGYTF. The gene calls are TRBV5-6 and TRBJ1-2; the match to TRBD1 covers 7 bases. This CDR3 spans 13 amino acids. J lost 8 bases, V lost 4 bases, and 8 bases had no gene match. Germline CDR1 is SGHDT and CDR2 is YYEEEE. The full variable domain, rest sourced from reference TRBV5-6 and TRBJ1-2, is DAGVTQSPTHLIKTRGQQVTLRCSPKSGHDTVSWYQQALGQGPQFIFQYYEEEERQRGNFPDRFSGHQFPNYSSELNVNALLLGDSALYLCASSPRRGRGYTFGSGTRLTVV.

This clone was found a few times. The gene calls are TRBV5-6 and TRBJ2-1; D perhaps matches TRBD1 (5 bases). V was pared by 3 bases and J by 10 bases, with 17 bases between. Germline V lookup: CDR1 SGHDT, CDR2 YYEEEE. The CDR3 is 14 residues long. The CDR3 sequence: CASSSWGLGREQFF. CDR3 DNA: TGTGCCAGCAGCTCTTGGGGTCTGGGGCGGGAGCAGTTCTTC.

The V gene is TRBV19, the J gene TRBJ2-3, with a tentative D call TRBD1 (7 bases). The CDR3 covers 15 residues. Germline values: CDR1 LNHDA, CDR2 SQIVND (reference sequence). V lost 5 bases to trimming and J lost 4 bases, with 16 bases between them. The CDR3 DNA reads as TGTGCCAGTAGTCCAAGACAGGGAGGCGCAGATACGCAGTATTTT. Translating it yields CASSPRQGGADTQYF.

The chain is built from TRBV7-3 and TRBJ2-5, with 7 positions matching TRBD2. Germline V gene sequence: CDR1 SGHTA, CDR2 FQGTGA. The V and J ends lost 2 bases and 4 bases, in that order; junction bases with no gene match: 10. This CDR3 contains 16 residues. CDR3 region: CASSLVPRGVSETQYF. CDR3 DNA: TGTGCCAGCAGCTTAGTGCCCCGGGGGGTATCAGAGACCCAGTACTTC. Using reference TRBV7-3 and TRBJ2-5 for the parts outside the CDR3, the full variable domain is GAGVSQTPSNKVTEKGKYVELRCDPISGHTALYWYRQSLGQGPEFLIYFQGTGAADDSGLPNDRFFAVRPEGSVSTLKIQRTERGDSAVYLCASSLVPRGVSETQYFGPGTRLLVL.

This clone was found a few times. The chain links TRBV2 to TRBJ1-1; weak D call: TRBD1 (5 bases). V shed 2 bases and J shed 4 bases, with 11 bases lying between them. Germline-derived CDR1 and CDR2 are SNHLY and FYNNEI. CDR3 length equals 14 residues. CDR3 sequence (DNA): TGTGCCAGCAGTGAACAAGGGACTGGCACTGAAGCTTTCTTT. Protein: CASSEQGTGTEAFF.

On this clone itself: At the DNA level, this CDR3 is encoded by other sequences in the same sample as well. The CDR3 loop is CASSRQGEGTEAFF. CDR3 DNA sequence: TGTGCCAGCAGTCGACAGGGGGAAGGGACTGAAGCTTTCTTT. The rearrangement uses TRBV6-5 and TRBJ1-1; 9 bases map to TRBD1. Germline assignment: CDR1 MNHEY and CDR2 SVGAGI. V shed 5 bases and J 5 bases; nucleotides not matched to a gene: 6. The CDR3 is 14 amino acids.

This clone was counted a single time. This chain joins TRBV19 and TRBJ2-7; 12 positions match TRBD2. CDR1 and CDR2 (germline): LNHDA, SQIVND (reference sequence). This CDR3 has 16 residues. J was trimmed by 6 bases and V by 2 bases; bases with no gene match: 8. This chain's CDR3 is CASSIRALAGGSEQYF. The CDR3 DNA is TGTGCCAGTAGTATACGAGCACTAGCGGGAGGTTCCGAGCAGTACTTC.

This chain connects TRBV2 to TRBJ1-5; a weak D match, TRBD1 (5 bases). Trimming took off 1 base at V and 7 bases at J, with 14 bases between the two ends. There are 15 residues in the CDR3. The germline gives CDR1 SNHLY, CDR2 FYNNEI. CDR3 protein: CASSEEFGGSQPQHF. As DNA, the CDR3 is TGTGCCAGCAGTGAAGAATTCGGGGGAAGCCAGCCCCAGCATTTT.

The rearrangement joins TRBV10-3 to TRBJ2-5; 12 bases agree with TRBD1. J lost 4 bases, V lost 4 bases, and 10 bases had no gene match. The CDR3 contains 17 residues. Germline CDR1 is ENHRY and CDR2 is SYGVKD. CDR3: CAISGPGTGGGGETQYF. CDR3 nucleotides: TGTGCCATCAGTGGTCCCGGGACAGGGGGCGGTGGAGAGACCCAGTACTTC.

V usage is TRBV6-1 and J usage is TRBJ2-2, with 10 bases lining up with TRBD2. There are 15 residues in the CDR3. The V and J ends lost 10 bases and 7 bases, in that order; junction bases with no gene match: 12. Germline CDR1 and CDR2: MNHNS and SASEGT. The CDR3 DNA sequence: TGTGCCATCAGCCTCAGCGGGAGGGCCGGCGGGGAGCTGTTTTTT. It codes for CAISLSGRAGGELFF.

This chain uses TRBV30 with TRBJ1-4; TRBD1 agrees at 9 bases. Germline V gene lookup returns CDR1 GTSNPN and CDR2 SVGIG (reference sequence). This CDR3 comprises 15 residues. V trimming: 3 bases; J trimming: 8 bases; junction bases outside the gene matches: 10. The CDR3: CAWSAAGTGYEKLFF. The CDR3 bases are TGTGCCTGGAGCGCCGCCGGGACAGGGTACGAAAAACTGTTTTTT.

The chain combines TRBV5-4 with TRBJ2-3, with 7 bases matching TRBD1. The CDR3 spans 14 residues. Germline V CDR1 and CDR2: SGHNT, YYREEE (reference sequence). Unmatched junction bases numbered 6, after V lost 6 bases and J lost 2 bases. The CDR3 here is CASTKTGNTDTQYF. CDR3 nucleotide sequence: TGTGCCAGCACTAAGACAGGGAACACAGATACGCAGTATTTT.

V and J are TRBV7-6 and TRBJ1-6, with D unresolved. The CDR3 spans 14 residues. Per germline, CDR1 SGHVS and CDR2 FNYEAQ. V was cut by 5 bases and J by 8 bases, with 13 bases left in between. Written as DNA, the CDR3 is TGTGCCAGCAGCCCTAGCGGTCCGGATTCACCCCTCCACTTT. Its translation: CASSPSGPDSPLHF. The full variable domain, its missing parts supplied by reference TRBV7-6 and TRBJ1-6, is GAGVSQSPRYKVTKRGQDVALRCDPISGHVSLYWYRQALGQGPEFLTYFNYEAQQDKSGLPNDRFSAERPEGSISTLTIQRTEQRDSAMYRCASSPSGPDSPLHFGNGTRLTVT.

V and J are TRBV10-3 and TRBJ1-5, with a possible D match to TRBD1 (5 bases). CDR3 length: 14 residues. Germline lookup yields CDR1 ENHRY and CDR2 SYGVKD. Trimming left V 4 bases short and J 7 bases short, with 14 bases between. CDR3 residues: CAISVGREGQPQHF. CDR3 sequence (DNA): TGTGCCATCAGTGTCGGCAGGGAAGGACAGCCCCAGCATTTT.

This chain connects TRBV4-2 to TRBJ1-1; D is possibly TRBD1 (6 bases). CDR1 is LGHNA and CDR2 is YNFKEQ in the germline V gene. CDR3 length equals 15 residues. Trimming left V 0 bases short and J 1 base short, with 9 bases between. CDR3 DNA: TGTGCCAGCAGCCAAGATGGGGGGCGGAACACTGAAGCTTTCTTT. It yields the protein CASSQDGGRNTEAFF.

V gene TRBV29-1 combines with J gene TRBJ1-2; D gene ambiguous. The CDR3 is 9 amino acids. Germline V gene lookup returns CDR1 SQVTM and CDR2 ANQGSEA. V was shortened by 6 bases and J by 13 bases, with 12 bases between the two germline ends. The CDR3 protein is CSVPNTPTF. The CDR3 DNA reads TGCAGCGTCCCCAACACCCCCACCTTC.